The text below deals with one T cell receptor (beta chain). Its antigen is still unknown. Data came from immunoSEQ multiplex PCR; TCRdb stores just in-frame clones and leaves some out. The sample consists of about 140,000 clones, roughly 80% of them appearing once. The source of the sample is a study of cytotoxic CD8 clonotypes in ibrutinib-treated CLL. Study-level information: Researchers reported about a dozen relapsed/refractory and 15 treatment-naive patients, 17 to 18 of them IGHV unmutated. The authors obtained response samples at a median of about 11 months of treatment, range 6 to 36.

With 2 bases removed from V and 0 bases from J, the gap between germline ends came to 11 bases. This CDR3 comprises 15 residues. Germline-derived CDR1 and CDR2 are SGHRS and YFSETQ. Study findings and constraints: Clonality rose at ibrutinib response and fell back toward baseline at progression. Clonality (at baseline) was higher than in age-matched healthy donors and tracked circulating CD8+ T-cell counts.

The TCR comes from a human donor with chronic lymphocytic leukemia. The material sequenced was PBMCs, taken after 12 months of ibrutinib treatment. The V and J genes are TRBV5-1 and TRBJ1-1, with D perhaps TRBD1 (6 bases). The CDR3 DNA reads TGCGCCAGCAGCTTTGGGGGACAAATGAACACTGAAGCTTTCTTT. Translation gives CASSFGGQMNTEAFF.